These 11 T cell receptor beta chains were sequenced from one sample in a study of blood T cell repertoires in COVID-19. The repertoire was sequenced with immunoSEQ multiplex PCR; TCRdb's copy has only in-frame clones and lacks some. The table shows about 190,000 clones, with over 75% occurring only once. The sample comprised peripheral blood. Receptor source: a woman aged 50 to 65 with acute or convalescent COVID-19.

The rearrangement links TRBV3-1 (or the pseudogene TRBV3-2) to TRBJ1-5, with unresolved D. The CDR3 covers 12 residues. CDR1 and CDR2 (germline): LGHDT, YNNKEL (reference sequence). The V gene lost 4 bases and the J gene lost 3 bases, with 4 bases spanning the gap. The DNA for the CDR3 is TGTGCCAGCAGCCTCCTCAATCAGCCCCAGCATTTT. Its translation is CASSLLNQPQHF.

This chain connects TRBV10-2 to TRBJ2-1, with 11 bases matching TRBD2. This CDR3 contains 15 residues. V lost 7 bases to trimming and J lost 2 bases; unmatched junction nucleotides: 4. Per germline, CDR1 WSHSY and CDR2 SAAADI. CDR3 loop: CASTELAGAYNEQFF. Written as DNA, the CDR3 is TGCGCCAGCACGGAACTAGCGGGAGCCTACAATGAGCAGTTCTTC.

This clone was recorded only once. This chain connects TRBV9 to TRBJ2-2, with TRBD2 identical over 7 bases. Germline trimming cut 0 bases from V and 0 bases from J; bases unmatched to any gene: 8. There are 18 residues in the CDR3. The germline V gene has CDR1 SGDLS and CDR2 YYNGEE. The CDR3 DNA reads as TGTGCCAGCAGCGTAGCCGGCGGGGGAGCTACGAACACCGGGGAGCTGTTTTTT. As protein: CASSVAGGGATNTGELFF. Full variable domain (outside the CDR3, taken from reference TRBV9 and TRBJ2-2): DSGVTQTPKHLITATGQRVTLRCSPRSGDLSVYWYQQSLDQGLQFLIQYYNGEERAKGNILERFSAQQFPDLHSELNLSSLELGDSALYFCASSVAGGGATNTGELFFGEGSRLTVL.

V and J are TRBV28 and TRBJ1-3; perhaps TRBD1 as D (5 bases). Germline values: CDR1 MDHEN, CDR2 SYDVKM. V was trimmed by 5 bases and J by 7 bases, leaving 18 bases between them. This CDR3 comprises 15 residues. The CDR3 DNA reads as TGTGCCAGCAGTCTCCAAGTCCGGAGGGGTAACACCATATATTTT. It encodes CASSLQVRRGNTIYF.

The gene calls are TRBV6-4 and TRBJ1-2, with D possibly matching TRBD1 (6 bases). Germline V CDR1 and CDR2: MRHNA, SNTAGT. Trimming shortened V by 0 bases and J by 4 bases, and 9 bases separated the two germline ends. The CDR3 spans 14 residues. The DNA of the CDR3 is TGTGCCAGCAGTGACTCCGGGGGGCTCTATGGCTACACCTTC. Its translation: CASSDSGGLYGYTF.

The CDR3 reads CASNRQVRGNEQFF. CDR3 coding DNA: TGTGCCAGCAACCGACAGGTCCGGGGCAATGAGCAGTTCTTC. The J gene is TRBJ2-1, the V gene TRBV2, with D perhaps matching TRBD1 (6 bases). The CDR3 is 14 amino acids. The V and J ends lost 7 bases and 6 bases respectively, with 16 bases between them. Germline CDR1 SNHLY, CDR2 FYNNEI.

The chain uses TRBV5-4 and TRBJ2-5; D call uncertain. CDR1 and CDR2 from the germline V gene are SGHNT and YYREEE (reference sequence). This CDR3 is built from 12 residues. The V and J ends lost 0 bases and 5 bases respectively, with 5 bases between them. The CDR3 nucleotides read TGTGCCAGCAGCTTGGCCCAGGAGACCCAGTACTTC. Translating it yields CASSLAQETQYF.

The chain employs TRBV7-2 and TRBJ1-1; 8 bases fit TRBD1. CDR1 and CDR2 (germline): SGHTA, FQGNSA. V shed 1 base, J shed 1 base, and the junction held 5 bases outside the gene matches. This CDR3 region has 16 residues. DNA of the CDR3: TGTGCCAGCAGCTTAGGGCAGGGGGCGCGGAACACTGAAGCTTTCTTT. Its translation is CASSLGQGARNTEAFF. Full variable domain (missing parts from reference TRBV7-2 and TRBJ1-1): GAGVSQSPSNKVTEKGKDVELRCDPISGHTALYWYRQSLGQGLEFLIYFQGNSAPDKSGLPSDRFSAERTGGSVSTLTIQRTQQEDSAVYLCASSLGQGARNTEAFFGQGTRLTVV.

In its sample, this clone was seen once. The chain is built from TRBV19 and TRBJ1-1, with D possibly matching TRBD1 (6 bases). Germline CDR1 LNHDA, CDR2 SQIVND (reference sequence). V lost 6 bases and J lost 1, with 21 bases in between. The CDR3 loop spans 17 amino acids. This chain's CDR3 is CASRPRWGQNTNTEAFF. As DNA, the CDR3 is TGTGCCAGTAGGCCAAGGTGGGGGCAAAATACGAACACTGAAGCTTTCTTT.

The chain joins TRBV9 to TRBJ2-1, with D perhaps matching TRBD1 (5 bases). Germline assignment: CDR1 SGDLS and CDR2 YYNGEE. V lost 5 bases to trimming and J lost 2 bases, with 8 bases between them. CDR3 length: 13 amino acids. CDR3 bases: TGTGCCAGCAGAGGGGATCCCTACAATGAGCAGTTCTTC. Protein sequence: CASRGDPYNEQFF.

This chain links TRBV19 with TRBJ1-2; D perhaps matches TRBD1 (6 bases). Deletions cut 7 bases from V and 4 bases from J, with 19 bases between. CDR1 is LNHDA, CDR2 SQIVND, per germline (reference sequence). The CDR3 length is 15 residues. The CDR3 sequence is CASTLGGGASYGYTF. CDR3 DNA: TGTGCCAGTACCCTCGGGGGGGGCGCGTCCTATGGCTACACCTTC.